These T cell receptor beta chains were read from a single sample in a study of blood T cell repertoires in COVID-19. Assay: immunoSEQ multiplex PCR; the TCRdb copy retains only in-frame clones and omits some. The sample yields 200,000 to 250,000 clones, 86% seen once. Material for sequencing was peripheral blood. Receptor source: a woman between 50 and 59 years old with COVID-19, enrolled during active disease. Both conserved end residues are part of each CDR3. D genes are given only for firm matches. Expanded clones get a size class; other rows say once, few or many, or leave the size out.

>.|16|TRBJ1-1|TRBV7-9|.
CASSSPRAGGGTEAFF
TGTGCCAGCAGCTCGCCAAGGGCAGGAGGCGGCACTGAAGCTTTCTTT
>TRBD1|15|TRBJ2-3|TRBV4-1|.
CASSPGDRVSDTQYF
TGCGCCAGCTCGCCCGGGGACAGGGTATCCGATACGCAGTATTTT
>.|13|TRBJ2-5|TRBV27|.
CASSLRTQETQYF
TGTGCCAGCAGTTTGCGAACTCAAGAGACCCAGTACTTC
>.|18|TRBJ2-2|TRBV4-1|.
CASSQDLAGASNTGELFF
TGCGCCAGCAGCCAAGATCTGGCGGGGGCCTCGAACACCGGGGAGCTGTTTTTT
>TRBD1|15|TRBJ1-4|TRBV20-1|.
CSASAGQGGLEKLFF
TGCAGTGCTAGTGCCGGACAGGGGGGTTTAGAAAAACTGTTTTTT
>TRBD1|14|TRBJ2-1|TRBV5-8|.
CASAPGTGNNEQFF
TGTGCCAGCGCACCGGGGACAGGAAACAATGAGCAGTTCTTC
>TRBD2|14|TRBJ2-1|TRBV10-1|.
CASGTSGAPDSGFF
TGCGCCAGCGGGACTAGCGGTGCCCCCGATAGTGGGTTCTTC
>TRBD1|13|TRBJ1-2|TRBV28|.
CASSLQGAGGYTF
TGTGCCAGCAGCCTACAGGGGGCGGGAGGCTACACCTTC
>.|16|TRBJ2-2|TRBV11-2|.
CASSFEGGVNTGELFF
TGTGCCAGCAGCTTTGAAGGCGGGGTGAACACCGGGGAGCTGTTTTTT
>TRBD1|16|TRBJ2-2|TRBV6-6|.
CASSYWGTGEGGELFF
TGTGCCAGCAGTTACTGGGGGACAGGGGAGGGCGGGGAGCTGTTTTTT
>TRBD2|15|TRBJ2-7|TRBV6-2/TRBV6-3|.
CASSWTSGGPYEQYF
TGTGCCAGCAGTTGGACTAGCGGGGGGCCCTACGAGCAGTACTTC
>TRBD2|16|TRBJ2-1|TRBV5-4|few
CASSFRLAGGYNEQFF
TGTGCCAGCAGCTTCCGACTAGCGGGGGGTTACAATGAGCAGTTCTTC
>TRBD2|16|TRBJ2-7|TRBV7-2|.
CASSSRSGGDRDEQYF
TGTGCCAGCAGCTCAAGGAGCGGGGGGGATCGCGACGAGCAGTACTTC
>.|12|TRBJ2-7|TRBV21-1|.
CARGTGVAEQYF
TGTGCCCGCGGGACAGGGGTAGCGGAGCAGTACTTC
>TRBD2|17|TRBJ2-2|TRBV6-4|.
CASRAGGPEVSPGELFF
TGTGCCAGCAGAGCGGGGGGGCCAGAAGTATCGCCCGGGGAGCTGTTTTTT
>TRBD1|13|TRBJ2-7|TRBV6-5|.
CASRYRGPYEQYF
TGTGCCAGCAGATACAGGGGGCCCTACGAGCAGTACTTC
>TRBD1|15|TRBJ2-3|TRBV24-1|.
CATSVDRGRTDTQYF
TGTGCCACCAGTGTAGACAGGGGAAGGACAGATACGCAGTATTTT
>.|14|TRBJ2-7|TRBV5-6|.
CASSPDGGLYEQYF
TGTGCCAGCAGTCCCGACGGGGGGCTCTACGAGCAGTACTTC
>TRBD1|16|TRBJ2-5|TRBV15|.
CATSREVSTGAETQYF
TGTGCCACCAGCAGAGAGGTATCGACAGGGGCAGAGACCCAGTACTTC
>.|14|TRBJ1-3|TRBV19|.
CASSTGISGNTIYF
TGTGCCAGTTCCACAGGTATCTCTGGAAACACCATATATTTT
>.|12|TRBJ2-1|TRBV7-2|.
CASSLSSDEQFF
TGTGCCAGCAGCTTAAGCTCCGATGAGCAGTTCTTC
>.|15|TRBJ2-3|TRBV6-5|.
CASSYSGGPSDTQYF
TGTGCCAGCAGTTACTCAGGAGGTCCTTCGGATACGCAGTATTTT
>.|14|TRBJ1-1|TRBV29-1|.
CSVTTPIRNTEAFF
TGCAGCGTCACAACCCCAATAAGGAACACTGAAGCTTTCTTT
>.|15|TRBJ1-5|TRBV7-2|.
CASSLAGGSNQPQHF
TGTGCCAGCAGCTTGGCGGGAGGTTCCAATCAGCCCCAGCATTTT
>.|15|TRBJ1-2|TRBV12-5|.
CASDSLQRPHYGYTF
TGTGCTAGTGATTCCCTCCAGCGTCCCCACTATGGCTACACCTTC
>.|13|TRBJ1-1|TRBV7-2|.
CASSPGRMQEAFF
TGTGCCAGCAGCCCGGGAAGGATGCAAGAAGCTTTCTTT
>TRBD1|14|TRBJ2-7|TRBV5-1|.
CASSAGQGSIEQYF
TGCGCCAGCAGCGCTGGACAGGGGAGTATCGAGCAGTACTTC